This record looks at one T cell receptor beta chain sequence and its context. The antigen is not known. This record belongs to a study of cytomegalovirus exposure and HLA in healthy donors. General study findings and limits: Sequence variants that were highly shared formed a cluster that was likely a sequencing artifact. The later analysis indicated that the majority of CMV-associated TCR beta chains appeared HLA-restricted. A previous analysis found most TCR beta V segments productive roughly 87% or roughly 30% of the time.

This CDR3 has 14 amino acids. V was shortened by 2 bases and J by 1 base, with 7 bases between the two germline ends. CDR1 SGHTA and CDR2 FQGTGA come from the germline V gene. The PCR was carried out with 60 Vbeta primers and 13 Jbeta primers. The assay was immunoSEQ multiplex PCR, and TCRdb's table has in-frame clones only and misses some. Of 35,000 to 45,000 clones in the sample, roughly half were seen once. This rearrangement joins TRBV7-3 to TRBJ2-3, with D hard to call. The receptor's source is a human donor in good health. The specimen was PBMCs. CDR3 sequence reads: CASSLEPGTDTQYF. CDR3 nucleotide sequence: TGTGCCAGCAGCTTAGAGCCGGGCACAGATACGCAGTATTTT.